This T cell receptor beta chain originates from a study of radiation and T cells in renal cell carcinoma. Of note for this clone: The antigen is unknown.

Overall study results and limits: Pretreatment tumor biopsies were lacking, so baseline clonotypes are unknown. In blood, top tumor clones expanded by 2 weeks, shrinking by 4.

From germline, CDR1 is KGHSH and CDR2 LQKENI. This CDR3 is 16 amino acids long. V lost 4 bases, J lost 0 bases, and 15 bases lay in between. The time point is: blood 4 weeks post-SBRT, at nephrectomy. Treatment described: 15 Gy SBRT to primary tumor, nephrectomy 4 weeks later. Nephrectomy followed 15 Gy stereotactic body radiation by 4 weeks. Radiation-treated patients gave blood at baseline, week 2 and week 4. Here immunoSEQ multiplex PCR was the method, and the copy in TCRdb shows in-frame clones only, minus some. The table has approximately 65,000 clones, 70% to 80% seen once; the top ten hold roughly 6.8%.

Sequencing used blood, obtained from a patient whose treatment included radiotherapy and nephrectomy. V gene TRBV18 combines with J gene TRBJ1-2; perhaps TRBD1 as D (6 bases). The receptor comes from a man aged 60-69 years with renal cell carcinoma. CDR3 nucleotides: TGTGCCAGCTCACTATGGACAGTCCCCTCTAACTATGGCTACACCTTC. The encoded protein is CASSLWTVPSNYGYTF. Combining the CDR3 with reference TRBV18 and TRBJ1-2 gives the whole variable domain NAGVMQNPRHLVRRRGQEARLRCSPMKGHSHVYWYRQLPEEGLKFMVYLQKENIIDESGMPKERFSAEFPKEGPSILRIQQVVRGDSAAYFCASSLWTVPSNYGYTFGSGTRLTVV.